This TCR beta chain is from a study of cytomegalovirus exposure and HLA in healthy donors. Whole-study findings and limits: Excluded were some V segments that proved indistinguishable, including TRBV6-2 and TRBV6-3. Most TCRs appeared rarely, but some public TCRs recurred in many donors.

Healthy people donating bone marrow made up the donors. The PCR used 60 Vbeta and 13 Jbeta primers. The assay was immunoSEQ multiplex PCR, and TCRdb's table has in-frame clones only and misses some. The sample yields about 120,000 clones, roughly 80% seen once. The CDR3 is 16 residues long. The J segment lost 4 bases and the V segment lost 4 bases, leaving 12 bases of the junction unmatched. Germline assignment: CDR1 SGHRS and CDR2 YFSETQ. This clone was seen only once. Its antigen is still unknown. Source material: PBMCs. This sequence was found in a man aged 45 to 65 in good health and CMV-seronegative. The chain carries TRBV5-1 and TRBJ1-2, with 8 nucleotides matching TRBD1. CDR3 sequence reads: CASSPTTGTGLYGYTF. CDR3 nucleotide sequence: TGCGCCAGCAGCCCCACCACCGGGACAGGACTCTATGGCTACACCTTC.